These T cell receptor beta chains were read from a single sample in a study of vaccination and CD4 T cells after COVID-19. TCRdb recomputed calls from the PCR reads with MiXCR, one row per CDR3 protein. This sample has 20,000 to 25,000 distinct CDR3 sequences, with 60% found just once. Their specific antigens are unknown. This material consisted of CD4+ T cells from blood, cultured in vitro, taken after SARS-CoV-2 vaccination. These receptors came from a human donor who received a COVID-19 vaccine. Each CDR3 is given without its conserved first and last residue. Expanded clones get a size class; other rows say once, few or many, or leave the size out.

.	TRBV20-1	TRBJ1-5	SASRGQGSGQPQH
.	TRBV5-8	TRBJ2-5	ASSPARGSGDQETQY
.	TRBV14	TRBJ1-2	ASSQEGRAGYT
.	TRBV6-1	TRBJ1-1	ASSPRNGPRVNTEAF
few	TRBV24-1	TRBJ1-2	ATSETGYGYT
.	TRBV19	TRBJ1-2	ASNLGQGAYGYT
.	TRBV6-2/TRBV6-3	TRBJ2-3	ASSNLRGGTDTQY
.	TRBV20-1	TRBJ1-2	SAPTGTVNYGYT
.	TRBV5-4	TRBJ2-3	ASSLAGILTDTQY
.	TRBV20-1	TRBJ1-2	SAREPGFYGYT
.	TRBV25-1	TRBJ1-3	ASSVGNTIY
.	TRBV6-2/TRBV6-3	TRBJ2-5	ASSSSVETQY
.	TRBV20-1	TRBJ2-1	SAKSGSSYNEQF
few	TRBV10-1	TRBJ1-1	ASSDRWDTEAF
.	TRBV3-1	TRBJ2-5	ASSQDRAGVGLETQY
medium-sized	TRBV9	TRBJ2-7	ASSVGGGGSMYEQY
.	TRBV30	TRBJ1-2	AWKRLLGYGYT
few	TRBV27	TRBJ1-2	ASSGTGNYGYT
.	TRBV15	TRBJ2-7	ATSRDLPTEQY